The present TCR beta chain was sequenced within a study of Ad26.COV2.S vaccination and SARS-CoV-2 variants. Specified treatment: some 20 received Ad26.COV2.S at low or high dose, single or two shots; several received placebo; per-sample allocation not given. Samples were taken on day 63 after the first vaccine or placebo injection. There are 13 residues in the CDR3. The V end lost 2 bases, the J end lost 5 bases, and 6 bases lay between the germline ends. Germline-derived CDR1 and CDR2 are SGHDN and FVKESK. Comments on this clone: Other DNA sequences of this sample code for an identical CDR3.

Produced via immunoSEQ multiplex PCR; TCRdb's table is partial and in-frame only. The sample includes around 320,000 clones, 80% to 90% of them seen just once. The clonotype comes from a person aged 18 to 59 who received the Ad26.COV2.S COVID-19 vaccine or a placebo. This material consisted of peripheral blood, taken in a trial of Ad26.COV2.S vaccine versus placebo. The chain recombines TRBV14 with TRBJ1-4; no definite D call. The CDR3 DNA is TGTGCCAGCAGCCAATACTTAAATGAAAAACTGTTTTTT. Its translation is CASSQYLNEKLFF.